The 12 T cell receptor beta chains below all came from one sample that was sequenced in a study of blood T cells in healthy people across ages. A second PCR, run for about 7 to 11 cycles, used a sample-barcoded 5' primer plus a J-beta primer mix. TCRdb used MiXCR to reprocess the 5' RACE reads, holding one entry per CDR3 protein. The sample includes hundreds of thousands of distinct CDR3 sequences, roughly 25% of them seen just once. In addition, the sample was reused for a study of T cells of mothers and their children.

Sample: blood. These receptors were obtained from a boy between 10 and 17 years old in good health.

The rearrangement uses TRBV21-1 and TRBJ2-5; the table's TRBD2 call for D was not verified on the DNA. The J call is in doubt because the DNA end fits TRBJ2-1 better. TRBV21-1 is an annotated pseudogene. The CDR3 consists of 16 residues. In nucleotides, the CDR3 is TGTGCCAGCAGCAAACTTTGGCCCCGCTTTGGTTTGGAGCAGTTCTTC. Protein product: CASSKLWPRFGLEQFF.

The chain recombines TRBV10-3 with TRBJ1-2; D remains unclear. V lost 4 bases to trimming and J lost 9 bases, with 18 bases between them. This CDR3 contains 14 residues. Per germline, CDR1 ENHRY and CDR2 SYGVKD. The CDR3 region is CAISGGLPMGSYTF. The CDR3 nucleotides read TGTGCCATCAGTGGAGGACTGCCTATGGGCAGCTACACCTTC.

This clonotype appeared a few times. The J gene is TRBJ2-5, the V gene TRBV6-5, with a tentative D call TRBD2 (6 bases). Matching the DNA end better, TRBJ2-7 makes the J call doubtful. The CDR3 contains 15 residues. The V gene's germline CDR1 is MNHEY and CDR2 SVGAGI. Written as DNA, the CDR3 is TGTGCCAGCAGTAGCCAGACGGAGGGCTCCTACGAGCAGTACTTC. Translating gives CASSSQTEGSYEQYF.

The DNA for the CDR3 is TGCGCCAGCAGCTTGTCACAGAGCTCCTACAATGAGCAGTTCTTC. It encodes CASSLSQSSYNEQFF. This chain links TRBV5-1 with TRBJ2-1; no firm D call. Germline values: CDR1 SGHRS, CDR2 YFSETQ. V was shortened by 1 base and J by 0 bases, with 8 bases between the two germline ends. This CDR3 region has 15 residues.

The gene calls are TRBV29-1 and TRBJ2-3, with 16 bases fitting TRBD2. Per the germline V gene, CDR1 is SQVTM and CDR2 is ANQGSEA. CDR3 length: 18 amino acids. V was pared by 4 bases and J by 2 bases, with 9 bases of the junction left unmatched. DNA for the CDR3: TGCAGCGTTGGGGGACTAGCGGGGGGGTTTACCCACACAGATACGCAGTATTTT. This codes for CSVGGLAGGFTHTDTQYF.

The J gene is TRBJ2-5, the V gene TRBV11-2, with TRBD2 as a possible D gene (5 bases). TRBJ2-7 matches the DNA end more closely, so the J call is doubtful. The germline CDR1 and CDR2 sequences are SGHAT and FQNNGV. This CDR3 has 15 amino acids. CDR3 region: CASSFSTGIAYEQYF. The CDR3 nucleotides are TGTGCCAGCAGCTTTTCCACCGGGATTGCCTACGAGCAGTACTTC.

This clonotype has just a few counts. CDR3 DNA sequence: TGCGCCAGCAGCTTGGAAACGCTAAAGGGTGGCTACACCTTC. Residues: CASSLETLKGGYTF. This chain joins TRBV5-1 and TRBJ1-2; D remains ambiguous. CDR1 and CDR2 (germline): SGHRS, YFSETQ. Trimming took 0 bases from V and 7 from J, leaving 13 bases between them. This CDR3 contains 14 residues.

This clonotype was detected a few times. The rearrangement links TRBV7-6 to TRBJ2-5; D is possibly TRBD1 (6 bases). V lost 6 bases to trimming and J lost 5 bases, with 19 bases between them. The CDR3 spans 15 residues. The germline V gene encodes CDR1 SGHVS and CDR2 FNYEAQ. CDR3 sequence reads: CASRARPGVGETQYF. Written as DNA, the CDR3 is TGTGCCAGCAGAGCAAGGCCAGGGGTCGGTGAGACCCAGTACTTC. Full variable domain (rest looked up from reference TRBV7-6 and TRBJ2-5): GAGVSQSPRYKVTKRGQDVALRCDPISGHVSLYWYRQALGQGPEFLTYFNYEAQQDKSGLPNDRFSAERPEGSISTLTIQRTEQRDSAMYRCASRARPGVGETQYFGPGTRLLVL.

This chain links TRBV7-2 with TRBJ2-3; tentative D call: TRBD2 (7 bases). Trimming left V 4 bases short and J 0 bases short, with 14 bases between. The CDR3 length is 16 residues. CDR1 SGHTA and CDR2 FQGNSA come from the germline V gene. The CDR3 here is CASSSPRGGSTDTQYF. CDR3 DNA sequence: TGTGCCAGCAGCTCCCCGAGGGGGGGGAGCACAGATACGCAGTATTTT.

The chain recombines TRBV7-9 with TRBJ1-3; D possibly corresponds to TRBD1 (5 bases). CDR3 size: 16 residues. CDR1 and CDR2 (germline): SEHNR, FQNEAQ (reference sequence). V was pared by 5 bases and J by 4 bases, with 18 bases between. In DNA, the CDR3 is TGTGCCAGCAGCAAACTAGTGGGGACCGCCGGAAACACCATATATTTT. Translated: CASSKLVGTAGNTIYF.

On this clonotype itself: Mismatch with germline at one junction end may stem from a read error. This rearrangement joins TRBV25-1 to TRBJ2-5; the match to TRBD2 covers 7 bases. This CDR3 contains 15 residues. The germline V gene encodes CDR1 MGHDK and CDR2 SYGVNS. CDR3 loop: CASGESKRGQETQYF. The CDR3 DNA reads TGTGCCAGCGGTGAATCAAAGCGGGGTCAAGAGACCCAGTACTTC.

The chain uses TRBV28 and TRBJ2-2; TRBD1 matches at 9 bases. Germline V gene sequence: CDR1 MDHEN, CDR2 SYDVKM. The ends lost 3 bases at V and 4 bases at J; junction bases unmatched: 3. CDR3 length: 15 amino acids. Here the CDR3 DNA reads TGTGCCAGCAGTTTTGACAGGGGGAGCACCGGGGAGCTGTTTTTT. Residues: CASSFDRGSTGELFF.